These 20 T cell receptor beta chains came from one sample sequenced in a study of cytomegalovirus exposure and HLA in healthy donors. The PCR had 60 Vbeta and 13 Jbeta primers. Produced via immunoSEQ multiplex PCR; TCRdb's table is partial and in-frame only. This repertoire shows around 190,000 clones, about 88% found once; its top ten account for around 0.3%. The specimen sequenced was PBMCs. These receptor sequences come from a woman aged 30 to 39 in good health and CMV-seronegative.

V and J are TRBV13 and TRBJ2-5; possible D gene TRBD2, 6 bases. The V gene lost 5 bases and the J gene lost 1 base, with 14 bases spanning the gap. The CDR3 is 15 amino acids. Germline loops: CDR1 PRHDT, CDR2 FYEKMQ (reference sequence). CDR3 sequence reads: CASSVRDSLQETQYF. The DNA of the CDR3 is TGTGCCAGCAGCGTCCGGGACTCGCTCCAAGAGACCCAGTACTTC.

J is TRBJ1-5 and V is TRBV19, with D uncertain. V was trimmed by 3 bases and J by 9 bases, leaving 15 bases between them. The length of the CDR3 is 14 residues. In germline, CDR1 is LNHDA, CDR2 SQIVND (reference sequence). CDR3 nucleotide sequence: TGTGCCAGTAGTATCAAGTCCTTCGTAGCGCCCCAGCATTTT. Residues: CASSIKSFVAPQHF.

This chain joins TRBV28 and TRBJ1-1; possibly TRBD1 for D (5 bases). This CDR3 contains 15 residues. In germline, CDR1 is MDHEN, CDR2 SYDVKM. V lost 7 bases to trimming and J lost 10 bases, with 25 bases between them. Written as DNA, the CDR3 is TGTGCCAGCACCCCGCAAATTGGCAGGGTTGGTAGAGCTTTCTTT. Encoded protein: CASTPQIGRVGRAFF. Full variable domain (outside the CDR3, taken from reference TRBV28 and TRBJ1-1): DVKVTQSSRYLVKRTGEKVFLECVQDMDHENMFWYRQDPGLGLRLIYFSYDVKMKEKGDIPEGYSVSREKKERFSLILESASTNQTSMYLCASTPQIGRVGRAFFGQGTRLTVV.

This chain joins TRBV6-4 and TRBJ2-7; 9 bases are shared with TRBD2. V trimming: 0 bases; J trimming: 0 bases; junction bases outside the gene matches: 3. CDR1 and CDR2 from the germline V gene are MRHNA and SNTAGT. The CDR3 covers 16 residues. CDR3 region: CASSDSAGGSSYEQYF. For the CDR3, the DNA is TGTGCCAGCAGTGACTCGGCGGGAGGGAGCTCCTACGAGCAGTACTTC.

This clone came up a few times. CDR3 loop: CASSFVTGNEQFF. CDR3 coding DNA: TGTGCCAGCAGTTTTGTAACGGGGAATGAGCAGTTCTTC. The J gene is TRBJ2-1, the V gene TRBV28; TRBD2 is a possible D gene (5 bases). CDR3 size: 13 residues. With 3 bases removed from V and 7 bases from J, the gap between germline ends came to 10 bases. Germline V gene sequence: CDR1 MDHEN, CDR2 SYDVKM.

The rearrangement links TRBV11-3 to TRBJ2-2; 11 bases line up with TRBD1. CDR1 and CDR2 from the germline V gene are SGHNT and YENEEA. Losses at the gene ends were 5 bases for V and 5 bases for J; bases not matched to a gene: 4. The CDR3 is 15 residues long. CDR3 amino acids: CASSLGTGGTGELFF. The CDR3 DNA reads as TGTGCCAGCAGCCTCGGGACAGGGGGGACCGGGGAGCTGTTTTTT.

This clone turned up a few times. The chain couples TRBV2 to TRBJ1-4, with D possibly TRBD1 on 6 matching bases. The V gene lost 7 bases and the J gene lost 4 bases, with 16 bases spanning the gap. The CDR3 is 15 amino acids. CDR1 and CDR2 from the germline V gene are SNHLY and FYNNEI. The CDR3 loop reads CASTLEGGDNEKLFF. In nucleotides, the CDR3 is TGTGCCAGCACCCTCGAAGGGGGGGATAATGAAAAACTGTTTTTT.

This chain's CDR3 is CASSAGTTYNEQFF. As DNA, the CDR3 is TGTGCCAGCAGTGCCGGGACTACGTACAATGAGCAGTTCTTC. The rearrangement uses TRBV27 and TRBJ2-1; 7 bases are shared with TRBD2. Germline V CDR1 and CDR2: MNHEY, SMNVEV (reference sequence). The CDR3 runs 14 residues. Trimming at V came to 5 bases and at J to 4 bases, leaving 5 bases not matched to a gene.

The chain uses TRBV2 and TRBJ2-2, with 8 bases fitting TRBD1. The trim removed 3 bases at V and 5 bases at J, leaving 5 bases unmatched. Germline values: CDR1 SNHLY, CDR2 FYNNEI. This CDR3 is 15 amino acids long. CDR3 nucleotides: TGTGCCAGCAGTGAGGTCAGGGGGCAAACCGGGGAGCTGTTTTTT. Translated, it gives CASSEVRGQTGELFF.

The gene calls are TRBV27 and TRBJ2-7, with a weak D call TRBD1 (5 bases). This CDR3 is 15 amino acids long. Germline V CDR1 and CDR2: MNHEY, SMNVEV (reference sequence). Trimming pared 6 bases from V and 5 bases from J, leaving 20 bases between. CDR3 loop: CASSPAQEPGHEQYF. The CDR3 bases are TGTGCCAGCAGCCCTGCACAGGAACCAGGCCACGAGCAGTACTTC.

The chain has TRBV4-2 and TRBJ2-1; 8 bases are shared with TRBD2. V was pared by 3 bases and J by 7 bases, with 8 bases of the junction left unmatched. From germline, CDR1 is LGHNA and CDR2 YNFKEQ. This CDR3 has 15 residues. The chain's CDR3 is CASSHRAGDENEQFF. CDR3 sequence (DNA): TGTGCCAGCAGCCACCGAGCGGGAGACGAAAATGAGCAGTTCTTC.

The CDR3: CASNRLAGGSYNEQFF. CDR3 in DNA: TGTGCCAGCAATCGTTTAGCGGGGGGCTCCTACAATGAGCAGTTCTTC. The chain recombines TRBV28 with TRBJ2-1; 10 positions match TRBD2. Germline CDR1 and CDR2: MDHEN and SYDVKM. This CDR3 is 16 amino acids long. Trimming cost V 7 bases and J 0 bases; bases outside gene matches: 6. Looking up the rest from reference TRBV28 and TRBJ2-1 gives the full variable domain: DVKVTQSSRYLVKRTGEKVFLECVQDMDHENMFWYRQDPGLGLRLIYFSYDVKMKEKGDIPEGYSVSREKKERFSLILESASTNQTSMYLCASNRLAGGSYNEQFFGPGTRLTVL.

This chain joins TRBV5-1 and TRBJ2-7, with D possibly matching TRBD2 (5 bases). The CDR3 sequence is 11 residues long. The germline CDR1 and CDR2 sequences are SGHRS and YFSETQ. Trimming stripped 4 bases from V and 4 bases from J, with 6 bases between. The CDR3 nucleotides are TGCGCCAGCAGCCGAGGGTACGAGCAGTACTTC. This encodes CASSRGYEQYF.

The genes are TRBV10-3 and TRBJ1-2; possible D gene TRBD1, 5 bases. This CDR3 spans 16 amino acids. Trimming left V 6 bases short and J 2 bases short, with 19 bases between. CDR1 and CDR2 (germline): ENHRY, SYGVKD. CDR3 protein: CAISRGTGGANYGYTF. DNA of the CDR3: TGTGCCATCAGCCGCGGTACAGGAGGGGCGAACTATGGCTACACCTTC.

The chain couples TRBV5-1 to TRBJ2-7; 7 positions agree with TRBD1. Looked up from germline, CDR1 is SGHRS and CDR2 is YFSETQ. The CDR3 consists of 14 residues. The ends lost 1 base at V and 7 bases at J; junction bases unmatched: 8. The CDR3 sequence: CASSLTTGSWEQYF. The CDR3 nucleotides read TGCGCCAGCAGCTTGACGACAGGGTCGTGGGAGCAGTACTTC.

The rearrangement joins TRBV15 to TRBJ1-2; perhaps TRBD1 as D (5 bases). This CDR3 has 12 amino acids. CDR1 is LNHNV and CDR2 is YYDKDF in the germline V gene (reference sequence). V shed 5 bases and J shed 5 bases, with 9 bases lying between them. The CDR3 DNA follows: TGTGCCACCAGCGACAGCTTTTATGGCTACACCTTC. Its protein product is CATSDSFYGYTF.

Written as DNA, the CDR3 is TGTGCCAGTAGAGAGACTCAACTTGGTTACAATGAGCAGTTCTTC. Amino acid sequence: CASRETQLGYNEQFF. The rearrangement uses TRBV19 and TRBJ2-1; D not certain. V gave up 6 bases and J gave up 4 bases, with 16 bases separating them. This CDR3 has 15 amino acids. The germline V gene has CDR1 LNHDA and CDR2 SQIVND (reference sequence).

A few counts support this clone. The rearrangement uses TRBV5-1 and TRBJ2-1, with D unresolved. The CDR3 has 13 residues. CDR1 is SGHRS and CDR2 is YFSETQ in the germline V gene. V was cut by 0 bases and J by 9 bases, with 10 bases left in between. This CDR3 reads CASSLAPKSEQFF. As DNA, the CDR3 is TGCGCCAGCAGCTTGGCCCCAAAGAGTGAGCAGTTCTTC. Supplemented by reference TRBV5-1 and TRBJ2-1, the full variable domain reads KAGVTQTPRYLIKTRGQQVTLSCSPISGHRSVSWYQQTPGQGLQFLFEYFSETQRNKGNFPGRFSGRQFSNSRSEMNVSTLELGDSALYLCASSLAPKSEQFFGPGTRLTVL.

The V and J genes are TRBV18 and TRBJ2-3; TRBD1 aligns across 10 bases. CDR1 and CDR2 from the germline V gene are KGHSH and LQKENI. V trimming: 4 bases; J trimming: 6 bases; junction bases outside the gene matches: 13. This CDR3 is built from 17 residues. Here the CDR3 reads CASSLFRPGTGDDTQYF. In DNA form, the CDR3 reads TGTGCCAGCTCACTCTTCCGACCCGGGACAGGGGACGATACGCAGTATTTT.

J is TRBJ2-3 and V is TRBV28; 8 positions agree with TRBD1. Germline assignment: CDR1 MDHEN and CDR2 SYDVKM. V lost 6 bases and J lost 2; bases outside the gene matches: 10. The CDR3 is 16 residues long. CDR3 protein: CASSQLQGVHTDTQYF. CDR3 sequence (DNA): TGTGCCAGCAGCCAACTACAGGGGGTGCACACAGATACGCAGTATTTT.